The clone carrying this T cell receptor beta chain has more than one count but fewer than ten. What it binds is not known. This specimen comes from a study of blood T cells in healthy people across ages. Across the whole study: Template switching captured about one barcoded beta molecule per two T cells. Study results and limitations: Strongly correlated with naive T cell percentage was TCR beta diversity. When set beside aged donors, long-lived donors presented more naive CD4+ cells and higher diversity.

Alongside a J-beta primer mix, a sample-barcoded 5' primer served in a second PCR lasting about 6 to 11 cycles. Each cDNA molecule was tagged by a template-switch adaptor with 12 random nucleotides. TCRdb processed the 5' RACE reads anew with MiXCR; each CDR3 protein has one entry. The sample shows about 1.1 million distinct CDR3 sequences, roughly two fifths of them seen only once. In germline, CDR1 is DFQATT, CDR2 SNEGSKA (reference sequence). The length of the CDR3 is 13 residues. The source material was blood. V gene TRBV20-1 combines with J gene TRBJ2-1, with 7 bases aligning to TRBD2. The sequence was collected from a man aged 18 to 29 in good health. Written as DNA, the CDR3 is TGCAGCCCTCAAAAGCGGGGTATCGATGAGCAGTTCTTC. It translates to CSPQKRGIDEQFF.